This T cell receptor (beta chain) comes out of a study of control samples from healthy donors and cancer patients (dated by TCRdb to the early 2020s). The library relied on the immunoSEQ multiplex PCR assay. TCRdb re-hosts the immuneACCESS table, in-frame sequences only. Its copies lack some clones; in the studies checked, an unresolved V gene accounts for under half of them, and the cause for the rest is not known. Across this sample there are about 140,000 clones, with around 88% seen only once. The top ten hold approximately 1.8% of the sample. On this clone: This clone's antigen is unknown. No much larger clone exists at a distance of one base, and base qualities are not known.

The TCR sequence derives from a young man in good health. Source material: blood.

The nucleotide sequence reads as follows: TGTGCCAGCAGCTTAGGTGGGTGGCAAGGCGAGACCCAGTACTTC. This codes for CASSLGGWQGETQYF. This chain joins TRBV7-2 to TRBJ2-5; no D gene can be assigned with confidence. CDR1 and CDR2 are read off the germline V gene as SGHTA and FQGNSA. The CDR3 measures 15 amino acids from cysteine to phenylalanine. The DNA shown is the 45-base CDR3, in frame from base 1. V is cut by 1 base and J by 5 bases, and the space between the germline ends is 14 bases.